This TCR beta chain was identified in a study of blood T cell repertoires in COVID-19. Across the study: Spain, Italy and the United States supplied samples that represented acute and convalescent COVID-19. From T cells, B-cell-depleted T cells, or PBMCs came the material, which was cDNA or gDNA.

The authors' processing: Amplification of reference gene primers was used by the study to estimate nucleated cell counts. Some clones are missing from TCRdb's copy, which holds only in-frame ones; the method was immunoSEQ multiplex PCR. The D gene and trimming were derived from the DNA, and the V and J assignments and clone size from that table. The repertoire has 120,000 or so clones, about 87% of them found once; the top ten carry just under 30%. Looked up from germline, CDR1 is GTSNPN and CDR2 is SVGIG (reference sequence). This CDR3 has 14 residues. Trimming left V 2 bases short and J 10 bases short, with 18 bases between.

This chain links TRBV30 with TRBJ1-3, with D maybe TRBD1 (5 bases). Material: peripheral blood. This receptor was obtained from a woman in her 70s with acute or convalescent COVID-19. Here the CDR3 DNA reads TGTGCCTGGAGTACCCCCTCGGGGGTCGGGACCATATATTTT. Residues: CAWSTPSGVGTIYF. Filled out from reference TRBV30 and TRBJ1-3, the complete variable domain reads SQTIHQWPATLVQPVGSPLSLECTVEGTSNPNLYWYRQAAGRGLQLLFYSVGIGQISSEVPQNLSASRPQDRQFILSSKKLLLSDSGFYLCAWSTPSGVGTIYFGEGSWLTVV.